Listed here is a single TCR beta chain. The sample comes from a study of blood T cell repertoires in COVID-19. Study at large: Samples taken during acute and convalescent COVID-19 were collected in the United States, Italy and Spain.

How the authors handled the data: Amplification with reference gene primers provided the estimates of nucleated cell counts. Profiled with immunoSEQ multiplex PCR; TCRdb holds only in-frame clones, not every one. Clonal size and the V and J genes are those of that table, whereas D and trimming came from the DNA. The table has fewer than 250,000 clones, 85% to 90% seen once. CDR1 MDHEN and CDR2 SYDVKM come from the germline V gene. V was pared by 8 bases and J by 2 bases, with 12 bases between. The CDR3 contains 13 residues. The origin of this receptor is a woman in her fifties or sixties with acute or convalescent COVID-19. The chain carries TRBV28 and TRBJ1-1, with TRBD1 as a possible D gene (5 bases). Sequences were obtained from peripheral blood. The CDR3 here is CASYATANTEAFF. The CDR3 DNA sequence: TGTGCCAGCTACGCGACAGCCAACACTGAAGCTTTCTTT.